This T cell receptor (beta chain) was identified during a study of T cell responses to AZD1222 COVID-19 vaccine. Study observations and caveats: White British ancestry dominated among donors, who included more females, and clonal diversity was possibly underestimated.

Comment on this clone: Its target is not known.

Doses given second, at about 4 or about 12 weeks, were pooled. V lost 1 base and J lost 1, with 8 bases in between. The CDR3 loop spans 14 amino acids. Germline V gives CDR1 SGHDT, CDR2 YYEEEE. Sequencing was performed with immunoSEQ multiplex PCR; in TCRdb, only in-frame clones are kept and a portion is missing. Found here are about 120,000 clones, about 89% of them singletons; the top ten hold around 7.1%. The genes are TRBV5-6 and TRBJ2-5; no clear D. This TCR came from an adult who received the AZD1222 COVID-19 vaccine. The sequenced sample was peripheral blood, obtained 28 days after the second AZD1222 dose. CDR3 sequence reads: CASSLSGSQETQYF. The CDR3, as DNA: TGTGCCAGCAGCTTGAGTGGTAGCCAAGAGACCCAGTACTTC. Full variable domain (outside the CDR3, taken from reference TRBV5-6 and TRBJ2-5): DAGVTQSPTHLIKTRGQQVTLRCSPKSGHDTVSWYQQALGQGPQFIFQYYEEEERQRGNFPDRFSGHQFPNYSSELNVNALLLGDSALYLCASSLSGSQETQYFGPGTRLLVL.